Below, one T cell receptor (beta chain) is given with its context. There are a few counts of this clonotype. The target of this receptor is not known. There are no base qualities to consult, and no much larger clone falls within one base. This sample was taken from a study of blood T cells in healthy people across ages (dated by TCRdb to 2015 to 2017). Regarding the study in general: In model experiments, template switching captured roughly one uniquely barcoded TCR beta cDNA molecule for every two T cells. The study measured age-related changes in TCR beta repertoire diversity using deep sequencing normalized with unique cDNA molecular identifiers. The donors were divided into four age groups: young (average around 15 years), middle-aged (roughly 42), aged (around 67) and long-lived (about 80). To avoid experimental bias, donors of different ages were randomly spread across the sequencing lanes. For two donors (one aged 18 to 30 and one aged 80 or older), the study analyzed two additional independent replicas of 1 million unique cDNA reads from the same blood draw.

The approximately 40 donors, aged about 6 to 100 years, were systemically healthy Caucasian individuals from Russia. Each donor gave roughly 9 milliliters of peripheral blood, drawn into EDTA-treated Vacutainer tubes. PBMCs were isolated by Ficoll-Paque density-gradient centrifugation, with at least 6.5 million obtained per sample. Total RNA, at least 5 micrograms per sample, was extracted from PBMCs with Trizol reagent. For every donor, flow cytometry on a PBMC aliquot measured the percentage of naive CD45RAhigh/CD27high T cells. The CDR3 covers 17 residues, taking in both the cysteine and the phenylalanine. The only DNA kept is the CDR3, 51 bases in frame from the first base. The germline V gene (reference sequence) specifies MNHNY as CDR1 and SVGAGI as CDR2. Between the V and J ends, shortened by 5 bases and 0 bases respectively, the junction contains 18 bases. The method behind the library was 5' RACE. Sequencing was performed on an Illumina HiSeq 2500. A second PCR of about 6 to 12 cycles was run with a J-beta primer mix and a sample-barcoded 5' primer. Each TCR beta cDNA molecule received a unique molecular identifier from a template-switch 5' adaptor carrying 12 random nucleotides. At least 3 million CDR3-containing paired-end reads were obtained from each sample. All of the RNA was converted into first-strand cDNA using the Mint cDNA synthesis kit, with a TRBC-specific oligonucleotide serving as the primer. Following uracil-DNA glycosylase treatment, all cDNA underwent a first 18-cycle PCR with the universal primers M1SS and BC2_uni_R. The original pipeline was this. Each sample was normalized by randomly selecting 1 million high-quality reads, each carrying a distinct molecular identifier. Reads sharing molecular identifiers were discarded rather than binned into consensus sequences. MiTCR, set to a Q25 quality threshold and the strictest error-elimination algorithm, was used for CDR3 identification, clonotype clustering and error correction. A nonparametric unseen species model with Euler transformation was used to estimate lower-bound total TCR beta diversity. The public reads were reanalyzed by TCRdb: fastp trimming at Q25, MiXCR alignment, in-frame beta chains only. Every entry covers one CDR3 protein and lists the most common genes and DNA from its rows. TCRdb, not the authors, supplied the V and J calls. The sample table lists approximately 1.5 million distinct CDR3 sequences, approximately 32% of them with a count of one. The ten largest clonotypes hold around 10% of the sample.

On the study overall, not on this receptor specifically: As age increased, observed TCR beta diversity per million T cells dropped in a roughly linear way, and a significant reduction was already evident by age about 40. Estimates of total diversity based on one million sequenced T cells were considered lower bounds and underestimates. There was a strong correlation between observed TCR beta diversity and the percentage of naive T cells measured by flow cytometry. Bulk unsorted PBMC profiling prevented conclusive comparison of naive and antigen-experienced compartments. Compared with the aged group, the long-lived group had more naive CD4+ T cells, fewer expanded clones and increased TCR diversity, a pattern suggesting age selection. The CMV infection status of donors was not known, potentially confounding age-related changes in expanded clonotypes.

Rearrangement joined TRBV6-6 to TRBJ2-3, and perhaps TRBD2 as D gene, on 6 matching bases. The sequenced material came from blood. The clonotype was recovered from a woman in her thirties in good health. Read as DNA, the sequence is TGTGCCAGCAGTCATCCCCCCGGGACTCGAAGCACAGATACGCAGTATTTT. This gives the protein CASSHPPGTRSTDTQYF.